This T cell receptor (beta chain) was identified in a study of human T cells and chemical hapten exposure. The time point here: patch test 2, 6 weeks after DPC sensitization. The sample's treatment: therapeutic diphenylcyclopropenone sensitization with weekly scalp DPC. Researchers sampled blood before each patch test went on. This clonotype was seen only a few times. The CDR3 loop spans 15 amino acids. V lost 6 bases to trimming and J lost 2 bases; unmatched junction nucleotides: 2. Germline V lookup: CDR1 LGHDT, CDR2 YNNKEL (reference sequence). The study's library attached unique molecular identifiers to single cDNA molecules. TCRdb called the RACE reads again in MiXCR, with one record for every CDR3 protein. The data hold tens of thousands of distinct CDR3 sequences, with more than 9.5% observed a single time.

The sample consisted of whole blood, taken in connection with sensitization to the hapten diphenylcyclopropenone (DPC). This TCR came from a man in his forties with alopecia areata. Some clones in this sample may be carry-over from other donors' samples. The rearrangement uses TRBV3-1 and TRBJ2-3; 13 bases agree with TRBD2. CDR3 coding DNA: TGTGCCAGCAGTACTAGCGGGAGGGCCACAGATACGCAGTATTTT. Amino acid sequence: CASSTSGRATDTQYF.